This T cell receptor beta chain appears in the sequencing data of a study of blood T cell repertoires in COVID-19. Methods used by the authors: Amplifying reference gene primers gave estimates of nucleated cell counts. Assay used: immunoSEQ multiplex PCR; TCRdb lists only in-frame clones, some missing. The V and J calls and clone size come from that table; D and trimming were worked out from the DNA. The table lists around 150,000 clones, approximately 80% of them singletons, with 7.2% in the top ten. The material sequenced was peripheral blood. This clonotype was obtained from a woman between 50 and 59 years old in a cohort sampled during active or convalescent COVID-19.

The CDR3, as DNA: TGTGCCACCAGCCCACAGGGGGCGGGTAACTATGGCTACACCTTC. As protein: CATSPQGAGNYGYTF. This rearrangement joins TRBV24-1 to TRBJ1-2, with 9 positions matching TRBD1. The CDR3 totals 15 residues. Germline V gene data show CDR1 as KGHDR and CDR2 as SFDVKD. The J segment lost 1 base and the V segment lost 7 bases, leaving 6 bases of the junction unmatched.